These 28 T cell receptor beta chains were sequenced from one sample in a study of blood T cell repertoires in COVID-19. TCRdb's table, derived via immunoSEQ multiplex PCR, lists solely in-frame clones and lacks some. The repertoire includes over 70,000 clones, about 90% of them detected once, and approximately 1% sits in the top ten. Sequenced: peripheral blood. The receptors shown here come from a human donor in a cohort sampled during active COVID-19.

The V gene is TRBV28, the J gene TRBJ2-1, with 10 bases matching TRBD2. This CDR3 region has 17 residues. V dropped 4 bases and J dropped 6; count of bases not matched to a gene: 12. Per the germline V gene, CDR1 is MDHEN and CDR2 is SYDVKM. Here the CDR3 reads CASSSPLAGALGNEQFF. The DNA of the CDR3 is TGTGCCAGCAGTTCGCCCCTAGCGGGAGCTCTCGGCAATGAGCAGTTCTTC.

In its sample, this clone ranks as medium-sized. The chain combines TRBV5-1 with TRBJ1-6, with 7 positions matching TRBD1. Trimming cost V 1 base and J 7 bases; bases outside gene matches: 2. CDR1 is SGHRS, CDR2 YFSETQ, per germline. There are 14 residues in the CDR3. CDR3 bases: TGCGCCAGCAGCTTGCCAGGGGGGAATTCACCCCTCCACTTT. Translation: CASSLPGGNSPLHF.

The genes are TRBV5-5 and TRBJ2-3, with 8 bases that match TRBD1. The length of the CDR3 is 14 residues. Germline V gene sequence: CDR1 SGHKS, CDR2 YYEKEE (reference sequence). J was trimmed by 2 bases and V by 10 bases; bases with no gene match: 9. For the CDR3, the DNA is TGTGCCTTTGGACAGGGAGCCTCCACAGATACGCAGTATTTT. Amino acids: CAFGQGASTDTQYF.

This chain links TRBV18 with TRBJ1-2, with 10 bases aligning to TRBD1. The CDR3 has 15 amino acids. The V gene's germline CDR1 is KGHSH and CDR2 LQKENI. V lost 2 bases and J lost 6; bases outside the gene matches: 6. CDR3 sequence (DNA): TGTGCCAGCTCACCAGACAGGGGGCGCTTCCATGGCTACACCTTC. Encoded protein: CASSPDRGRFHGYTF.

DNA of the CDR3: TGTGCCAGCAGCGCGAGCGGGGCCAATGAGCAGTTCTTC. This encodes CASSASGANEQFF. The V gene is TRBV9, the J gene TRBJ2-1; TRBD2 agrees at 7 bases. V shed 3 bases, J shed 6 bases, and the junction held 3 bases outside the gene matches. This CDR3 is 13 amino acids long. Germline assignment: CDR1 SGDLS and CDR2 YYNGEE.

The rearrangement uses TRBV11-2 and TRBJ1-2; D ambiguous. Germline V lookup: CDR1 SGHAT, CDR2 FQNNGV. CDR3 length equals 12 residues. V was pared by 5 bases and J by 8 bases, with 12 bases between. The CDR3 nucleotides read TGTGCCAGCAGCACCGGAGTCTGGGGCTACACCTTC. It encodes CASSTGVWGYTF.

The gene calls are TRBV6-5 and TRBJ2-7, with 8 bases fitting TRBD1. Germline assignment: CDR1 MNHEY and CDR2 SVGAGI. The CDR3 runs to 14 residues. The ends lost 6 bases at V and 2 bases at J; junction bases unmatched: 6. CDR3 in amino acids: CASRGTGNTYEQYF. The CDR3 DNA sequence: TGTGCCAGCAGGGGGACAGGCAATACCTACGAGCAGTACTTC.

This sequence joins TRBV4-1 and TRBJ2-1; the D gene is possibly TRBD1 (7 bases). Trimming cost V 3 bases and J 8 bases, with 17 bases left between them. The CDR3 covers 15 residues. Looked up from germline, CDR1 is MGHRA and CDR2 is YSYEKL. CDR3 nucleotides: TGCGCCAGCAGCCACGGGAGACAGGGAGCACATGAGCAGTTCTTC. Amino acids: CASSHGRQGAHEQFF.

The CDR3 DNA sequence: TGTGCCAGCAGCGTACAGGGCAACGAGCAGTACTTC. Translating gives CASSVQGNEQYF. The chain links TRBV7-9 to TRBJ2-7; TRBD1 might be the D (6 bases). The germline V gene encodes CDR1 SEHNR and CDR2 FQNEAQ (reference sequence). The ends were cut back, 5 bases at V and 5 bases at J, with 10 bases in the middle. The CDR3 is 12 residues long.

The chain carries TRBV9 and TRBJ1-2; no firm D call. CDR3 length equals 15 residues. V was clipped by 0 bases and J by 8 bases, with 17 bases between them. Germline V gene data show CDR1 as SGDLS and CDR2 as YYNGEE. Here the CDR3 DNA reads TGTGCCAGCAGCGTAGGAGTGGCGCGAGGAGAGGGCTACACCTTC. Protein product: CASSVGVARGEGYTF.

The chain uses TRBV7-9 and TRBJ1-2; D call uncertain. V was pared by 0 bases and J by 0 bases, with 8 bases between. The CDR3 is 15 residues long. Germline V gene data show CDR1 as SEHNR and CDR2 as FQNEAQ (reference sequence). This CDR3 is CASSLAVSANYGYTF. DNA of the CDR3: TGTGCCAGCAGCTTAGCGGTCAGCGCTAACTATGGCTACACCTTC.

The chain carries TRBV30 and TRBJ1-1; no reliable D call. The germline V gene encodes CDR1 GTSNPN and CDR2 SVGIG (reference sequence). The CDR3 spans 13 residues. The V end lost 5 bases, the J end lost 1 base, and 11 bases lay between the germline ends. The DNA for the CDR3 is TGTGCCTGGGGTTCAGTGCCGAACACTGAAGCTTTCTTT. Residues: CAWGSVPNTEAFF.

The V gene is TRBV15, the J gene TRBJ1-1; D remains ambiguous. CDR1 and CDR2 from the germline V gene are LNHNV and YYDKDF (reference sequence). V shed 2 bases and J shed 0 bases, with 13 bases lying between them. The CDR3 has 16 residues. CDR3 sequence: CATSRPRGNMNTEAFF. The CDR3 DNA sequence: TGTGCCACCAGCAGACCCCGGGGAAACATGAACACTGAAGCTTTCTTT.

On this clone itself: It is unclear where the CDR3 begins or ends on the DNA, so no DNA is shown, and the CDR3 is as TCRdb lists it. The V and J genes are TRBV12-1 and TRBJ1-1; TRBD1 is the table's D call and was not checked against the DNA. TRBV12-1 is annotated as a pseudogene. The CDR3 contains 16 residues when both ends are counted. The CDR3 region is CASSFGQGSLNTEAFF.

The CDR3 bases are TGTGCCAGTGGGGACAGGGTAACGGCAAATAATTCACCCCTCCACTTT. Translating gives CASGDRVTANNSPLHF. The V and J genes are TRBV27 and TRBJ1-6, with TRBD1 identical over 9 bases. Germline V gene sequence: CDR1 MNHEY, CDR2 SMNVEV (reference sequence). The CDR3 is made up of 16 amino acids. V gave up 9 bases and J gave up 5 bases; unmatched junction bases: 11.

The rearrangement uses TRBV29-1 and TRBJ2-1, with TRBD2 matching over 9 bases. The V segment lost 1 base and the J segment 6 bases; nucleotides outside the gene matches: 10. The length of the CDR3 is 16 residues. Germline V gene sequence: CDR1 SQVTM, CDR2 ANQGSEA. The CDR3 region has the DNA TGCAGCGTTGAAGGGGTAAGACTAGCGGTGGCCAATGAGCAGTTCTTC. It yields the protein CSVEGVRLAVANEQFF.

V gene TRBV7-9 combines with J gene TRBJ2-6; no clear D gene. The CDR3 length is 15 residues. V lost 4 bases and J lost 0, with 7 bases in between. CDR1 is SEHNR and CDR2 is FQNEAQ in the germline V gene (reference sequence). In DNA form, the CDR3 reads TGTGCCAGCAGCTCAAGTAGCTCTGGGGCCAACGTCCTGACTTTC. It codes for CASSSSSSGANVLTF.

The CDR3 here is CAWSVGSSGGEKLFF. As DNA, the CDR3 is TGTGCCTGGAGTGTCGGTTCTTCGGGGGGCGAAAAACTGTTTTTT. V gene TRBV30 combines with J gene TRBJ1-4; a weak D match, TRBD1 (6 bases). CDR1 and CDR2 from the germline V gene are GTSNPN and SVGIG (reference sequence). V lost 0 bases and J lost 8, with 16 bases in between. CDR3 length: 15 amino acids.

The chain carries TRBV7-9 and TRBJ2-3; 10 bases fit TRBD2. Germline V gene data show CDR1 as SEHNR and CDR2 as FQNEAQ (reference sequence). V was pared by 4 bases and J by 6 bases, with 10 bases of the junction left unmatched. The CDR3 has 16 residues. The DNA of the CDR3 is TGTGCCAGCAGCTCTACTAGCGGGATTTCCCGGGATACGCAGTATTTT. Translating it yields CASSSTSGISRDTQYF.

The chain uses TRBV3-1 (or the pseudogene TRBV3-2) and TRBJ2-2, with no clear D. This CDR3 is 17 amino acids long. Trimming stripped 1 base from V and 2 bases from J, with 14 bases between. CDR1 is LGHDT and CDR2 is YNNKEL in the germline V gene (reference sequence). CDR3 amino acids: CASSQATATLNTGELFF. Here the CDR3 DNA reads TGTGCCAGCAGCCAAGCCACAGCCACTCTAAACACCGGGGAGCTGTTTTTT.

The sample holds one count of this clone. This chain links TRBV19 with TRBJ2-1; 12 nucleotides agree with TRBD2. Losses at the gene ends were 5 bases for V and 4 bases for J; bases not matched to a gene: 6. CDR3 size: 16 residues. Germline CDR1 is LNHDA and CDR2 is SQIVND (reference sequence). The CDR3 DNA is TGTGCCAGTAGTTGGACTAGCGGGACACCTTACAATGAGCAGTTCTTC. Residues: CASSWTSGTPYNEQFF.

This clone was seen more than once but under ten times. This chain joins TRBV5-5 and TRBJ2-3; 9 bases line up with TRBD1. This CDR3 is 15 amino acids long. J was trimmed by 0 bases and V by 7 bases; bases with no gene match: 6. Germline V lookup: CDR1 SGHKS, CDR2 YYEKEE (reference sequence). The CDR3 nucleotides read TGTGCCAGCCCCCGAGGGACAGGGAGCACAGATACGCAGTATTTT. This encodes CASPRGTGSTDTQYF. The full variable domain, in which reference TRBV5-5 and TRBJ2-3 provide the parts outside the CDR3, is DAGVTQSPTHLIKTRGQQVTLRCSPISGHKSVSWYQQVLGQGPQFIFQYYEKEERGRGNFPDRFSARQFPNYSSELNVNALLLGDSALYLCASPRGTGSTDTQYFGPGTRLTVL.

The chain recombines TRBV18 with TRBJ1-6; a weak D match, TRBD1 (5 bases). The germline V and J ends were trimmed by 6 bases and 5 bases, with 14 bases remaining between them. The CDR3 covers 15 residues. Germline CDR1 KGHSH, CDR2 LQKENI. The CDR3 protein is CASSPSGGDNSPLHF. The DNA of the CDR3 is TGTGCCAGCTCCCCCTCGGGAGGGGATAATTCACCCCTCCACTTT. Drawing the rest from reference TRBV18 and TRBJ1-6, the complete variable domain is NAGVMQNPRHLVRRRGQEARLRCSPMKGHSHVYWYRQLPEEGLKFMVYLQKENIIDESGMPKERFSAEFPKEGPSILRIQQVVRGDSAAYFCASSPSGGDNSPLHFGNGTRLTVT.

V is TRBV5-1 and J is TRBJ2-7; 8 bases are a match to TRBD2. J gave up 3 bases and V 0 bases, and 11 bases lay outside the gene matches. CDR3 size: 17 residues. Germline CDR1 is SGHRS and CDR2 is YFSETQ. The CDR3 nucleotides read TGCGCCAGCAGCTTGGGGGAAACTAGCGGCGGCTTCTACGAGCAGTACTTC. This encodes CASSLGETSGGFYEQYF.

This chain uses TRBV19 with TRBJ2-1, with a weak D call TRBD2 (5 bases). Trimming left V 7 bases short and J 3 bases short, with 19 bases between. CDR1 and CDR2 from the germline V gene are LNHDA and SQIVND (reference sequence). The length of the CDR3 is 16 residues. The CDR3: CASTPLGNSRYNEQFF. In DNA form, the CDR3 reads TGTGCCAGTACCCCACTAGGGAACAGCCGCTACAATGAGCAGTTCTTC. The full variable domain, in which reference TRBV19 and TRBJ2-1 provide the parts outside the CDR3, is DGGITQSPKYLFRKEGQNVTLSCEQNLNHDAMYWYRQDPGQGLRLIYYSQIVNDFQKGDIAEGYSVSREKKESFPLTVTSAQKNPTAFYLCASTPLGNSRYNEQFFGPGTRLTVL.

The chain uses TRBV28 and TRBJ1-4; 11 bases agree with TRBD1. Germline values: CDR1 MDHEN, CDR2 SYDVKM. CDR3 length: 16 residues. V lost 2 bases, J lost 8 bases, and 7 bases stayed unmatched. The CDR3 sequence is CASSLGLGTGGEKLFF. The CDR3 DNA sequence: TGTGCCAGCAGTTTAGGTCTTGGGACAGGGGGGGAAAAACTGTTTTTT.

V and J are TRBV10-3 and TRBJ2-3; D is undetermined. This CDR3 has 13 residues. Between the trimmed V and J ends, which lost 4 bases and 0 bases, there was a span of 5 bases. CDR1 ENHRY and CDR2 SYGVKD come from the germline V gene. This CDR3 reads CAISASSTDTQYF. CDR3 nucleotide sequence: TGTGCCATCAGTGCCTCCAGCACAGATACGCAGTATTTT.

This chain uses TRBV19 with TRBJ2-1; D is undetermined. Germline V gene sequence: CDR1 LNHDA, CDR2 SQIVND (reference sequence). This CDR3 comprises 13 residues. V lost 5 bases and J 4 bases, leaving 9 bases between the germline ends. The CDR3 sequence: CASSAGMYNEQFF. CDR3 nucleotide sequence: TGTGCCAGTAGTGCAGGAATGTACAATGAGCAGTTCTTC.